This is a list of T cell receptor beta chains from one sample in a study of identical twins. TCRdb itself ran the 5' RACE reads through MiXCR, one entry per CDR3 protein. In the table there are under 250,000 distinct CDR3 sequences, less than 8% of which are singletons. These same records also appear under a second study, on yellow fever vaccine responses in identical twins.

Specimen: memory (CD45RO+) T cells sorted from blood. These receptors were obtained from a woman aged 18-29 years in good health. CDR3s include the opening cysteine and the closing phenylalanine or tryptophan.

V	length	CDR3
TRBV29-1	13	CSVEAGRDYGYTF
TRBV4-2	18	CASSQEGSGGGADTEAFF
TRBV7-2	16	CASSLRSGLSSGELFF
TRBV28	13	CASLERLNTEAFF
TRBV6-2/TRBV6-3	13	CASSYPRFNEQFF
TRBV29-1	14	CSVGGRTRGYGYTF
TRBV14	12	CASSPSSYGYTF
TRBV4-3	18	CASSQDGGQGTGGNTIYF
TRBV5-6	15	CASSLVGSGPDTQYF
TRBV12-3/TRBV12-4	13	CASSRRDKYEQYF
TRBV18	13	CASSPSLTDTQYF
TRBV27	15	CASSLSRQGAYEQYF
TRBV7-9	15	CASSLLAGSYNEQFF
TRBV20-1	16	CSARDSTRGVNTEAFF
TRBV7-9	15	CASSFGRGANEKLFF
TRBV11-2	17	CASSLRSGGGLPDTQYF
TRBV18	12	CASSPLQGWGVF
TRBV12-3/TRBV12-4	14	CASSAQTGGHGYTF
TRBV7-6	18	CASSLTGLTGGGANVLTF
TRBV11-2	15	CASSLDLVFPTEAFF
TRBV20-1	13	CSAPNVEQETQYF
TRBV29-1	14	CSVDDQVLGDGYTF